These 31 T cell receptor beta chains were sequenced from one sample in a study of cytomegalovirus exposure and HLA in healthy donors. Use of 60 Vbeta and 13 Jbeta primers characterized the PCR. Only in-frame clones appear in the TCRdb table, and some are missing; sequencing was by immunoSEQ multiplex PCR. The table includes 70,000 to 95,000 clones, roughly 80% detected once. The specimen was PBMCs. The receptor set was obtained from a man aged 30-40 years in good health and CMV-seropositive.

This clone was recorded a few times. The CDR3 loop reads CASSYGTSGNEQFF. The DNA for the CDR3 is TGTGCCAGCAGTTATGGGACTAGCGGCAATGAGCAGTTCTTC. The chain links TRBV6-5 to TRBJ2-1; TRBD2 aligns across 11 bases. The CDR3 has 14 residues. Per the germline V gene, CDR1 is MNHEY and CDR2 is SVGAGI. Trimming at V came to 3 bases and at J to 6 bases, leaving 1 base not matched to a gene.

This clone was detected a few times. V usage is TRBV28 and J usage is TRBJ2-7; 9 nucleotides line up with TRBD1. This CDR3 contains 11 residues. Looked up from germline, CDR1 is MDHEN and CDR2 is SYDVKM. The V gene end was trimmed by 8 bases and the J gene end by 6 bases; junction bases not matched to a gene: 2. The CDR3 sequence: CASGDRAEQYF. CDR3 DNA sequence: TGTGCCAGCGGGGACAGGGCCGAGCAGTACTTC.

This clone was observed a few times. The chain is built from TRBV4-1 and TRBJ2-3, with TRBD2 identical over 7 bases. Per germline, CDR1 MGHRA and CDR2 YSYEKL. The V and J ends lost 0 bases and 4 bases, in that order; junction bases with no gene match: 7. This CDR3 comprises 16 residues. In DNA, the CDR3 is TGCGCCAGCAGCCAAGAGGAGCGGGGAAGCCCAGATACGCAGTATTTT. Its translation is CASSQEERGSPDTQYF.

This clone was recorded once. The DNA for the CDR3 is TGTGCCAGCAACCCTAGCGGGGAGGGTGCAGATACGCAGTATTTT. Amino acid sequence: CASNPSGEGADTQYF. This chain connects TRBV4-2 to TRBJ2-3, with 9 bases matching TRBD2. The germline CDR1 and CDR2 sequences are LGHNA and YNFKEQ. The V and J ends lost 7 bases and 4 bases, in that order; junction bases with no gene match: 9. This CDR3 region has 15 residues.

The chain combines TRBV15 with TRBJ2-1; the match to TRBD1 covers 11 bases. This CDR3 contains 15 residues. Germline lookup yields CDR1 LNHNV and CDR2 YYDKDF (reference sequence). Trimming took 2 bases from V and 8 from J; bases not matched to a gene: 5. CDR3 DNA sequence: TGTGCCACCAGCAGAAAGGGACAGGGGGTCGATGAGCAGTTCTTC. Its protein product is CATSRKGQGVDEQFF.

V gene TRBV4-3 combines with J gene TRBJ1-4, with 7 bases fitting TRBD1. The V gene end was trimmed by 3 bases and the J gene end by 5 bases; junction bases not matched to a gene: 6. Looked up from germline, CDR1 is LGHNA and CDR2 is YSLEER. The CDR3 has 15 amino acids. The CDR3 DNA reads as TGCGCCAGCAGCCACGACAGGGCAGAGAATGAAAAACTGTTTTTT. The encoded protein is CASSHDRAENEKLFF.

The CDR3 DNA sequence: TGTGCCAGCAGTGAAAACAGGGGGGACACTGAAGCTTTCTTT. As protein: CASSENRGDTEAFF. The V and J genes are TRBV25-1 and TRBJ1-1, with 8 bases matching TRBD1. The V segment lost 2 bases and the J segment 3 bases; nucleotides outside the gene matches: 2. The CDR3 length is 14 residues. In germline, CDR1 is MGHDK, CDR2 SYGVNS.

The V and J genes are TRBV27 and TRBJ2-1; the D gene is possibly TRBD2 (6 bases). CDR3 length: 12 residues. The germline V gene encodes CDR1 MNHEY and CDR2 SMNVEV (reference sequence). V lost 5 bases, J lost 13 bases, and 15 bases lay in between. CDR3 sequence (DNA): TGTGCCAGCAGTCTAAACCGGGACTCTCAGTTCTTC. Its translation: CASSLNRDSQFF.

The V call is TRBV4-1, the J call TRBJ2-1; D possibly corresponds to TRBD2 (6 bases). CDR1 and CDR2 from the germline V gene are MGHRA and YSYEKL. Trimming took off 4 bases at V and 8 bases at J, with 15 bases between the two ends. This CDR3 region has 14 residues. The CDR3 nucleotides read TGCGCCAGCAGCCCCGGGACTCCCGGGTATGAGCAGTTCTTC. Translated, it gives CASSPGTPGYEQFF.

V is TRBV18 and J is TRBJ2-7; TRBD2 is a possible D gene (5 bases). V was clipped by 6 bases and J by 0 bases, with 15 bases between them. Germline V gives CDR1 KGHSH, CDR2 LQKENI. The CDR3 runs 15 residues. CDR3 DNA sequence: TGTGCCAGCTCGCCAAGCGGTAGGAGCTCCTACGAGCAGTACTTC. Encoded protein: CASSPSGRSSYEQYF.

The rearrangement joins TRBV7-8 to TRBJ2-3; 7 bases map to TRBD1. The CDR3 contains 14 residues. V lost 4 bases, J lost 2 bases, and 3 bases stayed unmatched. The V gene's germline CDR1 is SGHVS and CDR2 FQNEAQ. This CDR3 is CASSWDSNTDTQYF. Written as DNA, the CDR3 is TGTGCCAGCAGCTGGGACAGCAACACAGATACGCAGTATTTT.

The gene calls are TRBV4-2 and TRBJ1-6; D gene unclear. The CDR3 consists of 18 residues. V lost 4 bases, J lost 0 bases, and 16 bases lay in between. From germline, CDR1 is LGHNA and CDR2 YNFKEQ. The CDR3 is CASSPRGGESSYNSPLHF. For the CDR3, the DNA is TGTGCCAGCAGCCCCCGTGGAGGCGAGAGCTCCTATAATTCACCCCTCCACTTT.

J is TRBJ1-5 and V is TRBV9, with D hard to call. V was pared by 0 bases and J by 2 bases, with 15 bases between. The CDR3 consists of 17 residues. The germline CDR1 and CDR2 sequences are SGDLS and YYNGEE. CDR3 protein: CASSVGERPLGNQPQHF. DNA of the CDR3: TGTGCCAGCAGCGTAGGGGAGAGGCCCCTTGGCAATCAGCCCCAGCATTTT.

This rearrangement joins TRBV30 to TRBJ2-7; possible D gene TRBD2, 5 bases. Germline CDR1 GTSNPN, CDR2 SVGIG (reference sequence). Trimming shortened V by 1 base and J by 12 bases, and 16 bases separated the two germline ends. The CDR3 has 12 residues. The chain's CDR3 is CAWSGGDMARYF. The CDR3 coding sequence is TGTGCCTGGAGTGGGGGAGACATGGCTCGGTACTTC.

This clone was detected a few times. The rearrangement links TRBV7-6 to TRBJ1-6; no firm D call. This CDR3 region has 17 residues. Trimming removed 1 base at V and 1 base at J, with 11 bases between. Germline-derived CDR1 and CDR2 are SGHVS and FNYEAQ. The CDR3: CASSLGPGSSYNSPLHF. As DNA, the CDR3 is TGTGCCAGCAGCTTAGGGCCGGGGAGTTCCTATAATTCACCCCTCCACTTT.

The V gene is TRBV7-3, the J gene TRBJ2-4; no clear D. Germline CDR1 SGHTA, CDR2 FQGTGA. The CDR3 extends over 16 amino acids. The ends were cut back, 8 bases at V and 1 base at J, with 18 bases in the middle. CDR3 sequence: CASSTASARAKNIQYF. Written as DNA, the CDR3 is TGTGCCAGCTCGACCGCAAGCGCGCGGGCCAAAAACATTCAGTACTTC.

V is TRBV5-1 and J is TRBJ2-6; tentatively, D is TRBD2 (6 bases). The CDR3 contains 21 residues. The ends were cut back, 0 bases at V and 0 bases at J, with 22 bases in the middle. The germline CDR1 and CDR2 sequences are SGHRS and YFSETQ. The CDR3 nucleotides are TGCGCCAGCAGCTTGGCCCACGTCTCCAGGAGGGAGAGCTCTGGGGCCAACGTCCTGACTTTC. Translated: CASSLAHVSRRESSGANVLTF.

This clone appeared a few times. The chain uses TRBV6-1 and TRBJ2-6; D remains ambiguous. Germline CDR1 and CDR2: MNHNS and SASEGT. This CDR3 contains 14 residues. The germline V and J ends were trimmed by 6 bases and 0 bases, with 6 bases remaining between them. The CDR3: CASSHSSGANVLTF. The DNA for the CDR3 is TGTGCCAGCAGCCACAGCTCTGGGGCCAACGTCCTGACTTTC.

This chain connects TRBV6-1 to TRBJ2-7; 8 bases map to TRBD1. V was pared by 3 bases and J by 3 bases, with 13 bases of the junction left unmatched. The CDR3 has 17 amino acids. Germline V gene data show CDR1 as MNHNS and CDR2 as SASEGT. This chain's CDR3 is CASSEGTGWSQRYEQYF. CDR3 DNA: TGTGCCAGCAGTGAGGGGACAGGATGGAGTCAACGCTACGAGCAGTACTTC.

The genes are TRBV19 and TRBJ1-4; D is unclear. Germline CDR1 reads LNHDA; CDR2 reads SQIVND (reference sequence). Trimming pared 6 bases from V and 0 bases from J, leaving 5 bases between. The CDR3 covers 13 residues. CDR3 loop: CASRPATNEKLFF. DNA of the CDR3: TGTGCCAGTAGACCGGCAACTAATGAAAAACTGTTTTTT.

V gene TRBV5-6 combines with J gene TRBJ1-2; 9 nucleotides agree with TRBD1. Germline lookup yields CDR1 SGHDT and CDR2 YYEEEE. V shed 4 bases and J 4 bases; nucleotides not matched to a gene: 5. This CDR3 contains 14 residues. CDR3 loop: CASSEQGAPYGYTF. DNA for the CDR3: TGTGCCAGCAGCGAACAGGGGGCCCCCTATGGCTACACCTTC.

This clone was recorded a few times. The chain uses TRBV6-1 and TRBJ1-5; a possible D gene is TRBD1 (6 bases). The CDR3 is 14 residues long. V was trimmed by 3 bases and J by 6 bases, leaving 12 bases between them. Per the germline V gene, CDR1 is MNHNS and CDR2 is SASEGT. CDR3 in DNA: TGTGCCAGCAGTGATCACAGGGTTGTTCAGCCCCAGCATTTT. Translated: CASSDHRVVQPQHF.

This chain connects TRBV7-9 to TRBJ2-5; 7 nucleotides align to TRBD1. The CDR3 extends over 17 amino acids. Germline loops: CDR1 SEHNR, CDR2 FQNEAQ (reference sequence). V shed 5 bases, J shed 4 bases, and the junction held 16 bases outside the gene matches. CDR3 loop: CASSPPEWGPGGETQYF. CDR3 coding DNA: TGTGCCAGCAGCCCCCCCGAGTGGGGGCCAGGGGGAGAGACCCAGTACTTC.

The chain links TRBV7-2 to TRBJ1-1, with TRBD1 identical over 7 bases. From germline, CDR1 is SGHTA and CDR2 FQGNSA. The CDR3 sequence is 14 residues long. The J segment lost 1 base and the V segment lost 2 bases, leaving 1 base of the junction unmatched. The CDR3 sequence: CASSLKGANTEAFF. The DNA for the CDR3 is TGTGCCAGCAGCTTAAAGGGGGCGAACACTGAAGCTTTCTTT.

The genes are TRBV6-5 and TRBJ1-2; 10 nucleotides align to TRBD1. The germline V gene encodes CDR1 MNHEY and CDR2 SVGAGI. V was pared by 2 bases and J by 3 bases, with 6 bases of the junction left unmatched. This CDR3 contains 16 residues. Written as DNA, the CDR3 is TGTGCCAGCAGTTACCAGGGACAGGGGATGGACTATGGCTACACCTTC. Encoded protein: CASSYQGQGMDYGYTF.

This clone was counted a few times. The J gene is TRBJ2-5, the V gene TRBV6-1; 8 nucleotides match TRBD1. Trimming took 2 bases from V and 2 from J; bases not matched to a gene: 7. The CDR3 totals 16 residues. CDR1 and CDR2 from the germline V gene are MNHNS and SASEGT. The CDR3, as DNA: TGTGCCAGCAGTGAAATGCCCGGGACAGGTCAAGAGACCCAGTACTTC. Translating gives CASSEMPGTGQETQYF.

The CDR3 DNA sequence: TGTGCCAGCAGCGTAGGCCTTGGGACTAGCGGAAAAGAGACCCAGTACTTC. Protein product: CASSVGLGTSGKETQYF. The rearrangement uses TRBV9 and TRBJ2-5; 11 nucleotides align to TRBD2. Unmatched junction bases numbered 7, after V lost 0 bases and J lost 3 bases. This CDR3 has 17 residues. The germline CDR1 and CDR2 sequences are SGDLS and YYNGEE. The full variable domain, its missing parts supplied by reference TRBV9 and TRBJ2-5, is DSGVTQTPKHLITATGQRVTLRCSPRSGDLSVYWYQQSLDQGLQFLIQYYNGEERAKGNILERFSAQQFPDLHSELNLSSLELGDSALYFCASSVGLGTSGKETQYFGPGTRLLVL.

This sequence joins TRBV7-6 and TRBJ2-7, with 14 bases that match TRBD2. The CDR3 contains 14 residues. Germline V lookup: CDR1 SGHVS, CDR2 FNYEAQ. Trimming cost V 3 bases and J 7 bases; bases outside gene matches: 2. CDR3 DNA: TGTGCCAGCAGCTTGACTAGCGGGGGGGAAGAGCAGTACTTC. Amino acid sequence: CASSLTSGGEEQYF.

The gene calls are TRBV5-3 and TRBJ1-6; D is unclear. TRBV5-3 counts as an open reading frame of uncertain function. The CDR3 loop spans 14 amino acids. The ends were cut back, 4 bases at V and 3 bases at J, with 8 bases in the middle. CDR3 protein: CARSPEDYNSPLHF. Here the CDR3 DNA reads TGTGCCAGAAGCCCGGAGGACTATAATTCACCCCTCCACTTT.

This clone occurred once. J is TRBJ2-5 and V is TRBV7-2, with 9 bases lining up with TRBD1. The germline V gene has CDR1 SGHTA and CDR2 FQGNSA. The ends lost 5 bases at V and 5 bases at J; junction bases unmatched: 9. The CDR3 runs to 15 residues. The CDR3: CASSPSRTGAETQYF. CDR3 in DNA: TGTGCCAGCAGCCCCTCCCGGACAGGGGCGGAGACCCAGTACTTC.

The chain recombines TRBV7-3 with TRBJ2-2; D may be TRBD2 (6 bases). The CDR3 runs 15 residues. With 1 base removed from V and 6 bases from J, the gap between germline ends came to 12 bases. Germline V gene lookup returns CDR1 SGHTA and CDR2 FQGTGA. CDR3 residues: CASSLRSGGAGELFF. Written as DNA, the CDR3 is TGTGCCAGCAGCTTAAGATCAGGAGGGGCCGGGGAGCTGTTTTTT.